These 11 T cell receptor beta chains were all obtained from the same sample, sequenced in a study of cytomegalovirus exposure and HLA in healthy donors. The PCR used 60 Vbeta and 13 Jbeta primers. Method: immunoSEQ multiplex PCR; TCRdb's copy keeps in-frame clones and lacks some. The sample totals tens of thousands of clones; its top ten clones hold around 4%. Sequenced: PBMCs. The receptor source for this set is a male donor in good health and CMV-seronegative.

As for this clone: Its ends do not fully match the called genes, so a read error is possible. The gene calls are TRBV20-1 and TRBJ1-1; D gene unclear. The CDR3 loop spans 11 amino acids. Germline CDR1 is DFQATT and CDR2 is SNEGSKA (reference sequence). The CDR3 is CSARGTPEDFF. CDR3 nucleotides: TGCAGTGCTAGGGGCACACCTGAAGATTTCTTT.

The chain is built from TRBV4-1 and TRBJ2-3; 7 bases map to TRBD2. CDR1 and CDR2 (germline): MGHRA, YSYEKL. V lost 7 bases to trimming and J lost 10 bases; unmatched junction nucleotides: 26. This CDR3 is built from 18 residues. CDR3 DNA sequence: TGCGCCAGCACCCCAAGAGGGGCGGGGGAGGGGACCACTGGGGCGCAGTATTTT. It translates to CASTPRGAGEGTTGAQYF.

The V and J genes are TRBV7-2 and TRBJ2-7, with 8 bases fitting TRBD1. V lost 5 bases, J lost 11 bases, and 14 bases stayed unmatched. The CDR3 spans 14 residues. Germline V gives CDR1 SGHTA, CDR2 FQGNSA. The DNA for the CDR3 is TGTGCCAGCAGCCCAGGACCAGGGGGCGTACTTAAGTACTTC. Translating it yields CASSPGPGGVLKYF.

The gene calls are TRBV27 and TRBJ2-4, with a weak D call TRBD1 (8 bases). This CDR3 has 16 residues. Germline V lookup: CDR1 MNHEY, CDR2 SMNVEV (reference sequence). Trimming stripped 5 bases from V and 1 base from J, with 15 bases between. Here the CDR3 reads CASSLHRGGAKNIQYF. The CDR3, as DNA: TGTGCCAGCAGTCTTCACAGGGGGGGGGCCAAAAACATTCAGTACTTC.

The rearrangement joins TRBV7-6 to TRBJ2-2; D is uncertain. Germline lookup yields CDR1 SGHVS and CDR2 FNYEAQ. V shed 4 bases and J shed 1 base, with 10 bases lying between them. The CDR3 contains 15 residues. The CDR3 spells CASSSSSGNTGELFF. Here the CDR3 DNA reads TGTGCCAGCAGCTCCAGTTCGGGGAACACCGGGGAGCTGTTTTTT.

V gene TRBV2 combines with J gene TRBJ1-5; TRBD1 matches 7 bases. This CDR3 is built from 15 residues. Losses at the gene ends were 7 bases for V and 1 base for J; bases not matched to a gene: 7. Per the germline V gene, CDR1 is SNHLY and CDR2 is FYNNEI. CDR3 sequence: CASTLQGLSNQPQHF. The CDR3, as DNA: TGTGCCAGCACCCTACAGGGGTTGAGCAATCAGCCCCAGCATTTT.

V and J are TRBV7-2 and TRBJ1-1; D is perhaps TRBD1 (5 bases). The CDR3 is 15 residues long. Germline V gene lookup returns CDR1 SGHTA and CDR2 FQGNSA. V dropped 5 bases and J dropped 0 bases, with 13 bases sitting between them. The CDR3 here is CASSPREGMNTEAFF. CDR3 coding DNA: TGTGCCAGCAGCCCCAGGGAGGGCATGAACACTGAAGCTTTCTTT.

Here the CDR3 reads CASSLVDRSPNYYEQYF. CDR3 sequence (DNA): TGCGCCAGCAGCTTGGTGGACAGGTCCCCTAACTATTACGAGCAGTACTTC. V and J are TRBV5-1 and TRBJ2-7; TRBD1 agrees at 7 bases. The CDR3 sequence is 17 residues long. Germline loops: CDR1 SGHRS, CDR2 YFSETQ. V trimming: 0 bases; J trimming: 4 bases; junction bases outside the gene matches: 13.

The chain recombines TRBV5-1 with TRBJ2-2; D not certain. Germline V gives CDR1 SGHRS, CDR2 YFSETQ. The V gene lost 0 bases and the J gene lost 5 bases, with 5 bases spanning the gap. This CDR3 has 13 residues. CDR3 nucleotides: TGCGCCAGCAGCTTGGACGGGACCGGGGAGCTGTTTTTT. It yields the protein CASSLDGTGELFF.

The J gene is TRBJ1-5, the V gene TRBV6-1; a weak D match, TRBD1 (5 bases). Germline lookup yields CDR1 MNHNS and CDR2 SASEGT. CDR3 length equals 15 residues. The V gene lost 1 base and the J gene lost 0 bases, with 7 bases spanning the gap. The DNA of the CDR3 is TGTGCCAGCAGTGAAGGACAGTTTAGCAATCAGCCCCAGCATTTT. This translates into CASSEGQFSNQPQHF.

V and J are TRBV11-2 and TRBJ2-3, with D possibly being TRBD1 (6 bases). V lost 5 bases to trimming and J lost 0 bases, with 15 bases between them. Germline V gene lookup returns CDR1 SGHAT and CDR2 FQNNGV. This CDR3 has 16 residues. The CDR3 loop reads CASSPYRANSTDTQYF. The CDR3 DNA follows: TGTGCCAGCAGCCCCTACAGGGCAAATAGCACAGATACGCAGTATTTT.